The source of this T cell receptor beta chain is a study of neoadjuvant anti-PD-1 for oral cavity cancer. About the study: Before surgery, most patients got three to four biweekly 3 mg/kg nivolumab doses.

Time point here: after neoadjuvant nivolumab, at surgical resection. Patients were newly diagnosed with stage II-IVA oral cavity squamous cell carcinoma without prior systemic or radiation treatment. Sequencing used immunoSEQ multiplex PCR; TCRdb keeps in-frame clones, though not all of them. Counted here are around 37,000 clones, about 36% occurring once; the ten biggest clones make up approximately 15%. Per the germline V gene, CDR1 is SGHAT and CDR2 is FQNNGV. V lost 5 bases, J lost 3 bases, and 8 bases stayed unmatched. The CDR3 consists of 16 residues. Details on this clone: Its matching antigen is unknown.

Regarding the study as a whole: Pretreatment Treg/Th17 ratio correlated inversely with post-treatment tumor clonality. Each response group had just a few patients in TCR analyses.

This receptor was obtained from a person between 40 and 80 years old with oral cavity squamous cell carcinoma. This sequence joins TRBV11-2 and TRBJ2-7, with 12 bases lining up with TRBD2. The sample was tumor tissue, taken after nivolumab (anti-PD-1) treatment. In DNA, the CDR3 is TGTGCCAGCAGCCAACTCCGACTAGCGGGGGACTACGAGCAGTACTTC. This translates into CASSQLRLAGDYEQYF.